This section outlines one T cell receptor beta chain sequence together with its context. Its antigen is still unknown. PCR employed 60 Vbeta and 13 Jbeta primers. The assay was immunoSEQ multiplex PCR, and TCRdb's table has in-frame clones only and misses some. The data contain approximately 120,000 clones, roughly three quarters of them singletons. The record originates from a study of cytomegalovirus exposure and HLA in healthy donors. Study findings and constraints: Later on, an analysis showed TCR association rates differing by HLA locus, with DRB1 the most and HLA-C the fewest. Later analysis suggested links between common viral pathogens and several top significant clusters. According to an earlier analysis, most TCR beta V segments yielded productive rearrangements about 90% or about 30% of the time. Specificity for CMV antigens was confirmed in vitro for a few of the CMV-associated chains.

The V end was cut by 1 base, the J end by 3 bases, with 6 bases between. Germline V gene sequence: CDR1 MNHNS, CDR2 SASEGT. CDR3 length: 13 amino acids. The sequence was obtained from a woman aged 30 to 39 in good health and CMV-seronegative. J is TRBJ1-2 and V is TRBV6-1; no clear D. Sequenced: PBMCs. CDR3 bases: TGTGCCAGCAGTGAAGTAACAGACTATGGCTACACCTTC. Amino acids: CASSEVTDYGYTF.